The 30 T cell receptor beta chains below were found in one sample sequenced in a study of Graves' ophthalmopathy and Graves' hyperthyroidism. Transcripts of RNA were the source for amplifying TCR beta CDR3 regions. The first-round RT-PCR employed HTBI primers together with the Qiagen OneStep RT-PCR kit. A multiplex PCR was then performed as the second round. TCRdb recomputed calls from the multiplex PCR reads with MiXCR, one row per CDR3 protein. The sample has some 1.1 million distinct CDR3 sequences, about two fifths seen once. The sequencing input was peripheral blood or thyroid tissue (not recorded which). The receptor set was obtained from an adult man with Graves' hyperthyroidism.

The chain has TRBV29-1 and TRBJ2-7; perhaps TRBD1 as D (6 bases). The V end lost 8 bases, the J end lost 2 bases, and 16 bases lay between the germline ends. From germline, CDR1 is SQVTM and CDR2 ANQGSEA. The CDR3 loop spans 13 amino acids. The CDR3 DNA is TGCAGCTTAAGGGTAGGGACAACCTACGAGCAGTACTTC. It codes for CSLRVGTTYEQYF.

The rearrangement uses TRBV20-1 and TRBJ1-5, with 9 bases matching TRBD1. CDR1 DFQATT and CDR2 SNEGSKA come from the germline V gene (reference sequence). This CDR3 comprises 14 residues. V trimming: 3 bases; J trimming: 3 bases; junction bases outside the gene matches: 3. The CDR3 sequence: CSARTGGDNQPQHF. The CDR3 bases are TGCAGTGCTAGGACAGGGGGGGACAATCAGCCCCAGCATTTT.

V usage is TRBV6-5 and J usage is TRBJ1-4, with 7 bases that match TRBD1. This CDR3 comprises 15 residues. V was clipped by 6 bases and J by 8 bases; unmatched bases: 12. CDR1 is MNHEY, CDR2 SVGAGI, per germline. The CDR3 nucleotides read TGTGCCAGCAGACAAGAGCGACAGGGATGGGAAAAACTGTTTTTT. This encodes CASRQERQGWEKLFF.

There are many counts of this clonotype. The V and J genes are TRBV14 and TRBJ2-2, with D possibly TRBD1 on 6 matching bases. V lost 0 bases, J lost 7 bases, and 9 bases lay in between. The CDR3 length is 14 residues. Germline V gene lookup returns CDR1 SGHDN and CDR2 FVKESK. This CDR3 is CASSQDRTVGELFF. For the CDR3, the DNA is TGTGCCAGCAGCCAAGATAGGACAGTCGGGGAGCTGTTTTTT. Complete variable domain (other parts from reference TRBV14 and TRBJ2-2): EAGVTQFPSHSVIEKGQTVTLRCDPISGHDNLYWYRRVMGKEIKFLLHFVKESKQDESGMPNNRFLAERTGGTYSTLKVQPAELEDSGVYFCASSQDRTVGELFFGEGSRLTVL.

V gene TRBV7-9 combines with J gene TRBJ2-7; possible D gene TRBD2, 6 bases. The CDR3 is 16 amino acids. Germline CDR1 is SEHNR and CDR2 is FQNEAQ (reference sequence). Trimming removed 4 bases from V and 3 bases from J, with 19 bases in between. The CDR3 DNA follows: TGTGCCAGCAGCTCGACTCCACCGGGACTGGACTACGAGCAGTACTTC. This gives the protein CASSSTPPGLDYEQYF.

Regarding this clonotype: One end of the junction is discordant with germline, which a read error may explain. This chain links TRBV9 with TRBJ2-7; 12 bases line up with TRBD2. This CDR3 comprises 16 residues. The germline CDR1 and CDR2 sequences are SGDLS and YYNGEE. The CDR3 reads CASSVLAGGNSCEQYF. The CDR3 region has the DNA TGTGCCAGCAGCGTACTAGCGGGAGGGAACTCCTGCGAGCAGTACTTC.

The chain couples TRBV11-3 to TRBJ1-1; D is uncertain. The germline V gene has CDR1 SGHNT and CDR2 YENEEA. The CDR3 totals 13 residues. V was pared by 1 base and J by 8 bases, with 11 bases between. CDR3 sequence: CASSLAGLQEAFF. CDR3 DNA: TGTGCCAGCAGCTTAGCAGGACTTCAGGAAGCTTTCTTT.

The sample holds a few counts of this clonotype. The V and J genes are TRBV18 and TRBJ2-5; unclear D gene. This CDR3 has 14 residues. Trimming removed 0 bases from V and 5 bases from J, with 10 bases in between. Germline lookup yields CDR1 KGHSH and CDR2 LQKENI. The chain's CDR3 is CASSPPSSWETQYF. For the CDR3, the DNA is TGTGCCAGCTCACCACCCTCCAGCTGGGAGACCCAGTACTTC.

Remarks on this clonotype: Possible read error: a much larger clone is one base away. The chain uses TRBV7-2 and TRBJ2-5; D gene ambiguous. The CDR3 is 13 residues long. Germline V gene sequence: CDR1 SGHTA, CDR2 FQGNSA. Trimming removed 5 bases from V and 7 bases from J, with 14 bases in between. The CDR3 nucleotides read TGTGCCAGCAGCAAGAGGCAAGAAGTGACCCAGTACTTC. Its protein is CASSKRQEVTQYF.

In the case of this clonotype: This likely comes from a read error, as the CDR3 has no conserved phenylalanine or tryptophan at its end. Because the CDR3's place on the DNA is in doubt, the DNA is left out and the CDR3 is given as listed by TCRdb. This sequence joins TRBV10-3 and TRBJ1-4; the table names TRBD1, a call not compared with the DNA. Inclusive of both ends, the CDR3 amounts to 12 amino acids. Per the germline V gene, CDR1 is ENHRY and CDR2 is SYGVKD. CDR3 region: CAISESRQGARR.

The rearrangement joins TRBV5-1 to TRBJ2-7; 8 bases are a match to TRBD1. With V trimmed by 3 bases and J by 3 bases, 14 bases remained unmatched. This CDR3 spans 17 amino acids. Germline V gives CDR1 SGHRS, CDR2 YFSETQ. The CDR3 bases are TGCGCCAGCAGCTCCGAGTCCGGGACAGGACCTTTCTACGAGCAGTACTTC. As protein: CASSSESGTGPFYEQYF.

The CDR3 sequence is CASSLSEEGEQFF. The CDR3 DNA follows: TGTGCCAGCAGCTTATCGGAAGAGGGTGAGCAGTTCTTC. The chain carries TRBV7-3 and TRBJ2-7; a weak D match, TRBD2 (5 bases). The DNA end lines up better with TRBJ2-1; the J call may be wrong. Germline V gene lookup returns CDR1 SGHTA and CDR2 FQGTGA. CDR3 size: 13 residues.

This clonotype has a count of ten or more. The chain has TRBV5-1 and TRBJ2-5; 8 bases are a match to TRBD1. CDR3 length: 16 amino acids. V lost 4 bases to trimming and J lost 2 bases; unmatched junction nucleotides: 10. Germline V gene data show CDR1 as SGHRS and CDR2 as YFSETQ. CDR3 in amino acids: CASSRPDRGVQETQYF. For the CDR3, the DNA is TGCGCCAGCAGCAGACCTGACAGGGGCGTACAAGAGACCCAGTACTTC. The variable domain in full, completed from reference TRBV5-1 and TRBJ2-5, reads KAGVTQTPRYLIKTRGQQVTLSCSPISGHRSVSWYQQTPGQGLQFLFEYFSETQRNKGNFPGRFSGRQFSNSRSEMNVSTLELGDSALYLCASSRPDRGVQETQYFGPGTRLLVL.

The rearrangement uses TRBV14 and TRBJ2-7; D is possibly TRBD1 (6 bases). The germline V gene encodes CDR1 SGHDN and CDR2 FVKESK. With 4 bases removed from V and 4 bases from J, the gap between germline ends came to 17 bases. The CDR3 runs to 15 residues. CDR3 bases: TGTGCCAGCAGCCCCCAGCTAGGGACACTATACGAGCAGTACTTC. This sequence encodes CASSPQLGTLYEQYF. Supplemented by reference TRBV14 and TRBJ2-7, the full variable domain reads EAGVTQFPSHSVIEKGQTVTLRCDPISGHDNLYWYRRVMGKEIKFLLHFVKESKQDESGMPNNRFLAERTGGTYSTLKVQPAELEDSGVYFCASSPQLGTLYEQYFGPGTRLTVT.

This clonotype showed up many times. V is TRBV12-3 or TRBV12-4 and J is TRBJ1-5; D unclear. There are 13 residues in the CDR3. V gave up 4 bases and J gave up 3 bases, with 7 bases separating them. The CDR3 nucleotides read TGTGCCAGCAGTTCATGGGCCAATCAGCCCCAGCATTTT. Amino acid sequence: CASSSWANQPQHF.

This clonotype was detected ten times or more. This chain uses TRBV7-9 with TRBJ1-4; no firm D call. The CDR3 spans 15 residues. Germline values: CDR1 SEHNR, CDR2 FQNEAQ (reference sequence). The germline V and J ends were trimmed by 3 bases and 0 bases, with 8 bases remaining between them. The CDR3 nucleotides read TGTGCCAGCAGCTTGTGGCGTGCAACTAATGAAAAACTGTTTTTT. As protein: CASSLWRATNEKLFF.

The sample holds many counts of this clonotype. The chain uses TRBV12-3 or TRBV12-4 and TRBJ2-5; D is tentatively TRBD1 or TRBD2 (5 bases each). This CDR3 is 12 amino acids long. V was trimmed by 8 bases and J by 5 bases, leaving 12 bases between them. The CDR3 sequence is CASEEGPETQYF. The CDR3, as DNA: TGTGCCAGCGAAGAGGGGCCGGAGACCCAGTACTTC.

The rearrangement uses TRBV5-1 and TRBJ1-6; D ambiguous. Trimming stripped 2 bases from V and 2 bases from J, with 8 bases between. CDR3 length equals 15 residues. In germline, CDR1 is SGHRS, CDR2 YFSETQ. CDR3 nucleotides: TGCGCCAGCAGCTTCACCGGTACCTATAATTCACCCCTCCACTTT. Translated: CASSFTGTYNSPLHF.

The chain carries TRBV6-6 and TRBJ2-5; possibly TRBD1 or TRBD2 for D (5 bases each). The germline V and J ends were trimmed by 5 bases and 4 bases, with 20 bases remaining between them. From germline, CDR1 is MNHNY and CDR2 SVGAGI (reference sequence). The CDR3 consists of 16 residues. The CDR3 nucleotides are TGTGCCAGCAGTAGCCCGACAGTCCACCGGGGAGAGACCCAGTACTTC. Translation gives CASSSPTVHRGETQYF.

This clonotype has a count of ten or more. This chain connects TRBV25-1 to TRBJ1-4; D unresolved. The CDR3 has 14 amino acids. V was shortened by 7 bases and J by 0 bases, with 9 bases between the two germline ends. Germline CDR1 reads MGHDK; CDR2 reads SYGVNS. The CDR3 protein is CASTRTATNEKLFF. The CDR3 bases are TGTGCCAGCACTAGGACTGCAACTAATGAAAAACTGTTTTTT.

The chain employs TRBV19 and TRBJ1-5, with 7 bases fitting TRBD1. Germline-derived CDR1 and CDR2 are LNHDA and SQIVND (reference sequence). CDR3 length equals 21 residues. V shed 7 bases, J shed 5 bases, and the junction held 29 bases outside the gene matches. The CDR3 DNA sequence: TGTGCCAGTAATACCCCCGGGACTAGCTACACCGGGACAGAAACTTATCAGCCCCAGCATTTT. Translation gives CASNTPGTSYTGTETYQPQHF.

The sample holds many counts of this clonotype. The J gene is TRBJ1-5, the V gene TRBV19; TRBD1 aligns across 8 bases. CDR1 and CDR2 from the germline V gene are LNHDA and SQIVND (reference sequence). CDR3 length equals 16 residues. V was pared by 4 bases and J by 4 bases, with 9 bases of the junction left unmatched. The CDR3 here is CASSTTLRTGNQPQHF. CDR3 nucleotides: TGTGCCAGTAGTACAACGCTCAGGACAGGGAATCAGCCCCAGCATTTT.

The chain is built from TRBV7-9 and TRBJ2-2; TRBD2 agrees at 11 bases. Germline V lookup: CDR1 SEHNR, CDR2 FQNEAQ (reference sequence). CDR3 length: 17 amino acids. Trimming cost V 5 bases and J 0 bases; bases outside gene matches: 5. As DNA, the CDR3 is TGTGCCAGCAGCAGCACTAGCGGGAGTGCGAACACCGGGGAGCTGTTTTTT. Encoded protein: CASSSTSGSANTGELFF.

For this clonotype: This may arise from a read error, as a much more abundant clone is one base away. This chain links TRBV20-1 with TRBJ1-2; perhaps TRBD1 as D (6 bases). V was shortened by 5 bases and J by 3 bases, with 16 bases between the two germline ends. This CDR3 is built from 14 residues. The germline V gene encodes CDR1 DFQATT and CDR2 SNEGSKA (reference sequence). CDR3 coding DNA: TGCAGTGCTGTATCGGGCAGGGGTTACTATGGCTACACCTTC. Translated, it gives CSAVSGRGYYGYTF.

For this clonotype: A much bigger clone sits one base away, suggesting this may be a read error. The V call is TRBV4-1, the J call TRBJ2-7; no clear D. Germline-derived CDR1 and CDR2 are MGHRA and YSYEKL. The CDR3 spans 14 residues. Trimming took off 4 bases at V and 0 bases at J, with 10 bases between the two ends. The CDR3 is CASSLYHGSYEQYF. CDR3 DNA: TGCGCCAGCAGCCTATATCATGGCTCCTACGAGCAGTACTTC.

The V and J genes are TRBV2 and TRBJ2-5, with 7 positions matching TRBD2. CDR3 size: 16 residues. The V gene's germline CDR1 is SNHLY and CDR2 FYNNEI. V was pared by 2 bases and J by 4 bases, with 10 bases of the junction left unmatched. The CDR3 nucleotides read TGTGCCAGCAGTGAAAAAACGGGGGGAGAGGGAGAGACCCAGTACTTC. Translating gives CASSEKTGGEGETQYF. Looking up the rest from reference TRBV2 and TRBJ2-5 gives the full variable domain: EPEVTQTPSHQVTQMGQEVILRCVPISNHLYFYWYRQILGQKVEFLVSFYNNEISEKSEIFDDQFSVERPDGSNFTLKIRSTKLEDSAMYFCASSEKTGGEGETQYFGPGTRLLVL.

This clonotype came up a few times. In nucleotides, the CDR3 is TGCAGTGCTCGAATGAGGGGTCAGGTTGGGCAGCCCCAGCATTTT. It encodes CSARMRGQVGQPQHF. The chain links TRBV20-1 to TRBJ1-5; weak D call: TRBD1 (5 bases). CDR1 and CDR2 (germline): DFQATT, SNEGSKA (reference sequence). The CDR3 runs 15 residues. The germline V and J ends were trimmed by 5 bases and 7 bases, with 21 bases remaining between them.

V is TRBV20-1 and J is TRBJ2-7; TRBD2 matches 8 bases. The J call may be wrong; the DNA end is better matched by TRBJ2-1. Germline assignment: CDR1 DFQATT and CDR2 SNEGSKA (reference sequence). The CDR3 totals 12 residues. CDR3 protein: CSVAHSGTEQFF. CDR3 bases: TGCAGTGTTGCACATAGCGGGACTGAGCAGTTCTTC.

This clonotype has ten or more counts. This chain connects TRBV20-1 to TRBJ2-7, with D perhaps TRBD2 (5 bases). V was trimmed by 3 bases and J by 5 bases, leaving 8 bases between them. The CDR3 has 11 residues. CDR1 is DFQATT, CDR2 SNEGSKA, per germline (reference sequence). CDR3: CSARSRDEQYF. The CDR3, as DNA: TGCAGTGCTAGGTCGAGGGACGAGCAGTACTTC.

This chain uses TRBV2 with TRBJ1-2, with 7 bases matching TRBD1. Germline assignment: CDR1 SNHLY and CDR2 FYNNEI. There are 15 residues in the CDR3. The junction had 9 bases not matched to a gene; V was cut back by 6 bases and J by 2 bases. The CDR3 nucleotides read TGTGCCAGCAGGGGGGACAGCGACCTCAACTATGGCTACACCTTC. Translation gives CASRGDSDLNYGYTF.